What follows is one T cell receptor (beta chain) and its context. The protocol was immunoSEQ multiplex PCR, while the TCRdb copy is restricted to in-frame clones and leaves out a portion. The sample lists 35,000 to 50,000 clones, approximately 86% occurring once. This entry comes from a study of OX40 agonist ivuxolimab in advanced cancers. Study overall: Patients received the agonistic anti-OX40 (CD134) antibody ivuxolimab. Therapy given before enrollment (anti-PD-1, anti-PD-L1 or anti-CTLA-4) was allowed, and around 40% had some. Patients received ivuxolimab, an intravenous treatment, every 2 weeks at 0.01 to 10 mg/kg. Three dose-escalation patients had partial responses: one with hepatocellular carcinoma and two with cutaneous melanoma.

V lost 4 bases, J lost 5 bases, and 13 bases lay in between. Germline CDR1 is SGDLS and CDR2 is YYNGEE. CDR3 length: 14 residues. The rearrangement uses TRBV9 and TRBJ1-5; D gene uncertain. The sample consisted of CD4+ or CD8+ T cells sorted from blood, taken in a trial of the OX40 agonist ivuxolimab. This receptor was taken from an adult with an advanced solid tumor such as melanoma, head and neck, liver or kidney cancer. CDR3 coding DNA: TGTGCCAGCAGCCCGGGGTTTACGGATCAGCCCCAGCATTTT. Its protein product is CASSPGFTDQPQHF.